This T cell receptor beta chain came from a study of shared clonotypes between healthy human individuals. Overall study findings and caveats: Estimated richness values were generally larger in naive subsets than in memory subsets. All-four-donor shared clonotypes had higher generation probabilities than non-shared clonotypes did.

The authors' processing: Junction-only immunoSEQ sequences carried no quality scores, so filtering differed. Produced via immunoSEQ multiplex PCR; TCRdb's table is partial and in-frame only. The V and J calls and the clone size are those of that table, but D and trimming were determined from the DNA. The sample lists around 2.1 million clones; approximately 96% were seen once. None of the donors, who were healthy HIV-negative adults, had recently had acute infections or vaccinations. A note on this clone: Its antigen is as yet unknown.

The CDR3 sequence is 12 residues long. V was trimmed by 5 bases and J by 5 bases, leaving 6 bases between them. Germline V lookup: CDR1 SGHDN, CDR2 FVKESK. Sequenced sample: naive CD4+ T cells sorted from blood. Described subset: CD45RA+ positively selected. The source of this sequence is a man younger than 30 in good health. The chain is built from TRBV14 and TRBJ2-2, with unresolved D. CDR3 nucleotide sequence: TGTGCCAGCAGCTCCCGTACCGGGGAGCTGTTTTTT. Encoded protein: CASSSRTGELFF.